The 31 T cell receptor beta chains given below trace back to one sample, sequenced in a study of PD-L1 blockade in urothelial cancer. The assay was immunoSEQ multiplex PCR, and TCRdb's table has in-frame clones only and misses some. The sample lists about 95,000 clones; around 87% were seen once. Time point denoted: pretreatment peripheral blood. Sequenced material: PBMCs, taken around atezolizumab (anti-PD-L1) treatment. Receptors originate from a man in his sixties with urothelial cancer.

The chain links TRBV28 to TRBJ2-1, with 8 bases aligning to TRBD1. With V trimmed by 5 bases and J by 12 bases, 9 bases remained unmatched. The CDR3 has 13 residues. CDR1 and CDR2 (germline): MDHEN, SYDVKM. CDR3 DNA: TGTGCCAGCAGTCTCCAACAGGGGGAAACGCAGTTCTTC. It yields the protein CASSLQQGETQFF.

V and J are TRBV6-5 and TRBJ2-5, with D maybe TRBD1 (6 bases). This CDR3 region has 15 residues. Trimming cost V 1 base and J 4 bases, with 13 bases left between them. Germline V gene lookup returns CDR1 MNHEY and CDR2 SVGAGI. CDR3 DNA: TGTGCCAGCAGTTACTTCTCAGGGGCGAGAGAGACCCAGTACTTC. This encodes CASSYFSGARETQYF.

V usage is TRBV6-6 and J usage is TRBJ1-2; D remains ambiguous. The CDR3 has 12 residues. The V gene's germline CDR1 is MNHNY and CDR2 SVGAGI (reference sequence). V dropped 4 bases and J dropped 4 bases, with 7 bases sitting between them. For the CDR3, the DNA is TGTGCCAGCAGTTTACGGGGCTATGGCTACACCTTC. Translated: CASSLRGYGYTF.

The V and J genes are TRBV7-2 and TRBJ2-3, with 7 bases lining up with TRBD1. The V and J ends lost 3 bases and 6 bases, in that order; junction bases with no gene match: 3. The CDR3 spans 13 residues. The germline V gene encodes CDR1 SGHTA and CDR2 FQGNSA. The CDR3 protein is CASSFLQGDTQYF. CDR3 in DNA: TGTGCCAGCAGCTTCCTACAGGGGGATACGCAGTATTTT.

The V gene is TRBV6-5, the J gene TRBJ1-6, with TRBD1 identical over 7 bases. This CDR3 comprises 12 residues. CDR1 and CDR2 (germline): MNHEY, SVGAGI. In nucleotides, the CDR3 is TGTGGAACGGGACAGAATAATTCACCCCTCCACTTT. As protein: CGTGQNNSPLHF.

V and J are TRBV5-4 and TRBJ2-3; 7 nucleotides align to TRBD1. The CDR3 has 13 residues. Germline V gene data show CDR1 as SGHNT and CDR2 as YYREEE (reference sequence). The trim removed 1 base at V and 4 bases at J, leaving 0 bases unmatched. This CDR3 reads CASSLTGADTQYF. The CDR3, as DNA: TGTGCCAGCAGCTTGACAGGGGCAGATACGCAGTATTTT.

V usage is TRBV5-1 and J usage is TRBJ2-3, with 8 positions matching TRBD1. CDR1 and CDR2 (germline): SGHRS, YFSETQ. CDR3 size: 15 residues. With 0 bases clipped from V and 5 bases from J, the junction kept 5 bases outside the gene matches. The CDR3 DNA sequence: TGCGCCAGCAGCTTGGGACAGGGGATACTAGATACGCAGTATTTT. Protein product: CASSLGQGILDTQYF.

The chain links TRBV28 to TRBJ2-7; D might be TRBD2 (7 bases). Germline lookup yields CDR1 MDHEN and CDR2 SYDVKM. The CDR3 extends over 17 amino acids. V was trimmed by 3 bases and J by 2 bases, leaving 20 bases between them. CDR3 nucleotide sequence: TGTGCCAGCAGTTTCGTGGGGGGGCGCTCATTCCCCTACGAGCAGTACTTC. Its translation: CASSFVGGRSFPYEQYF.

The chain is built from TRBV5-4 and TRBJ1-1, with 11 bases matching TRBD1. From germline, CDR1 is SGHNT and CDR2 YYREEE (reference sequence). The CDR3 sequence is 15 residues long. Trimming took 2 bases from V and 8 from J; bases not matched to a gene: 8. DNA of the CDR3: TGTGCCAGCAGCTTATCTGGACAGGGGGCGCTGGAAGCTTTCTTT. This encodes CASSLSGQGALEAFF.

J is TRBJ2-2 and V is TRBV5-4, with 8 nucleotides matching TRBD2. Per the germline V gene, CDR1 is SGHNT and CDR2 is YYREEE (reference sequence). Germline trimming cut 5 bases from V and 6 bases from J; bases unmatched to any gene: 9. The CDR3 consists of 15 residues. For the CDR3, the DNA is TGTGCCAGCAGTCGGGGACTAGATTTCCCCGGGGAGCTGTTTTTT. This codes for CASSRGLDFPGELFF.

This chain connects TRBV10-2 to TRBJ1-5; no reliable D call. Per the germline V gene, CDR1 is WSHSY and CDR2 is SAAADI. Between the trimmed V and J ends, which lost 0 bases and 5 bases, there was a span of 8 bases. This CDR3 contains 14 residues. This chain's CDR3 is CASSESTRDQPQHF. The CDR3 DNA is TGCGCCAGCAGTGAGTCGACAAGAGATCAGCCCCAGCATTTT.

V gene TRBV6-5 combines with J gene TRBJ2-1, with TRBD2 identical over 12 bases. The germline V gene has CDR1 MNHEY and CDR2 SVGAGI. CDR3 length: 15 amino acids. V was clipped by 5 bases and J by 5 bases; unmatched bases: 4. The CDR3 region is CASSRTSGANNEQFF. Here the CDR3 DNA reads TGTGCCAGCAGTAGGACTAGCGGGGCAAACAATGAGCAGTTCTTC.

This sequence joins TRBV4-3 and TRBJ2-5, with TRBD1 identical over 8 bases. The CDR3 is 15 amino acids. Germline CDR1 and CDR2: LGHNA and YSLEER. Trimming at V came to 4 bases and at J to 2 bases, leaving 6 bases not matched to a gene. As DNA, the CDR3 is TGCGCCAGCAGCCGCCAGGACAGGGAGCAAGAGACCCAGTACTTC. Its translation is CASSRQDREQETQYF.

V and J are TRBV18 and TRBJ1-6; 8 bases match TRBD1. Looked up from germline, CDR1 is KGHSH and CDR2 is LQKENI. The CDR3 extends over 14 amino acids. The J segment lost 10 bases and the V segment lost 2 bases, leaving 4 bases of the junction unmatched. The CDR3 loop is CASSPATGVSPLHF. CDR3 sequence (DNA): TGTGCCAGCTCACCAGCGACAGGGGTCTCACCCCTCCACTTT.

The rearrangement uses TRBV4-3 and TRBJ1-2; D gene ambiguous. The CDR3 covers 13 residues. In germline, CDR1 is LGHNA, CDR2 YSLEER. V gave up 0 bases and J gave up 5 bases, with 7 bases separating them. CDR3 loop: CASSQEFLYGYTF. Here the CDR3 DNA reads TGCGCCAGCAGCCAAGAGTTCCTTTATGGCTACACCTTC.

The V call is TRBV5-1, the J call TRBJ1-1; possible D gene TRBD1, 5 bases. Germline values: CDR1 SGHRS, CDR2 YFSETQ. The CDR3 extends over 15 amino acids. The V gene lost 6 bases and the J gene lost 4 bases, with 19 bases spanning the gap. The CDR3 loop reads CASTPQTGGTTEAFF. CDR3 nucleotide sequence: TGCGCCAGCACCCCGCAGACGGGGGGGACCACTGAAGCTTTCTTT.

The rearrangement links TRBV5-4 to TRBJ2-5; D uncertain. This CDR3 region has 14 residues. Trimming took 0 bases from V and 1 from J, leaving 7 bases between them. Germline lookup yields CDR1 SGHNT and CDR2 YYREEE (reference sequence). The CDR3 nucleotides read TGTGCCAGCAGCTTGGTCCAGGCCCAAGAGACCCAGTACTTC. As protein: CASSLVQAQETQYF.

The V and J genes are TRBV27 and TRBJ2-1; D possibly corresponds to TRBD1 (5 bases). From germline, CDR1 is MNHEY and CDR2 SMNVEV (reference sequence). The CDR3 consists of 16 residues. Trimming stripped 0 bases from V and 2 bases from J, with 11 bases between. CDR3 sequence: CASSLSQARPYNEQFF. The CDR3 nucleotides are TGTGCCAGCAGTTTATCACAGGCGCGACCCTACAATGAGCAGTTCTTC.

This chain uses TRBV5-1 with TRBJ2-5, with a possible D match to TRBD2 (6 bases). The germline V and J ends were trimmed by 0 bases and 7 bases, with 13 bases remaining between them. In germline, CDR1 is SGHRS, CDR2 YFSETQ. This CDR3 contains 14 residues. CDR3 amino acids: CASSLDSGRGTQYF. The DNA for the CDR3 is TGCGCCAGCAGCTTGGACAGCGGGCGGGGGACCCAGTACTTC.

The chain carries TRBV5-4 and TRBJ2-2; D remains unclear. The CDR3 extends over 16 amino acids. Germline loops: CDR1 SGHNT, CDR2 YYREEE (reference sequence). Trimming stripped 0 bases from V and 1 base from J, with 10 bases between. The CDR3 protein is CASSLASGRNTGELFF. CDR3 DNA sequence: TGTGCCAGCAGCTTGGCCTCTGGGCGGAACACCGGGGAGCTGTTTTTT.

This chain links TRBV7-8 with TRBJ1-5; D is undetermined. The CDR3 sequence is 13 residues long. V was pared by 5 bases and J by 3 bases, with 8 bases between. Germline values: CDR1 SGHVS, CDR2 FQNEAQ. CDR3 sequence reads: CASSRGSNQPQHF. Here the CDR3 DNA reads TGTGCCAGCAGCCGGGGATCCAATCAGCCCCAGCATTTT.

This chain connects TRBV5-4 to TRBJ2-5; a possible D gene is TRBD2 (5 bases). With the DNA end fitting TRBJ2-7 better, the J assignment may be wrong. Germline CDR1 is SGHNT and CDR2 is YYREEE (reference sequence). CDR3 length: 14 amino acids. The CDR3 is CASSLQTGIDEQYF. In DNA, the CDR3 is TGTGCCAGCAGCTTGCAAACGGGAATCGACGAGCAGTACTTC.

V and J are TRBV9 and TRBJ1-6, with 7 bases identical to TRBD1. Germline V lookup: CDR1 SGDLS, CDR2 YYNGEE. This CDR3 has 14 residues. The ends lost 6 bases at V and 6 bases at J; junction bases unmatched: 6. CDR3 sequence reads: CASTQGGGNSPLHF. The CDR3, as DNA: TGTGCCAGCACCCAGGGGGGCGGTAATTCACCCCTCCACTTT.

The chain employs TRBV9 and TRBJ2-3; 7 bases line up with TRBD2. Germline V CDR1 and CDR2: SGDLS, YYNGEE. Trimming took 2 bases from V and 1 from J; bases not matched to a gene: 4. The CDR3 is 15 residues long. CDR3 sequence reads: CASSVGGGRTDTQYF. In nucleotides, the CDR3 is TGTGCCAGCAGCGTGGGCGGGGGTCGCACAGATACGCAGTATTTT. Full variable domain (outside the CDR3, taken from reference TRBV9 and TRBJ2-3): DSGVTQTPKHLITATGQRVTLRCSPRSGDLSVYWYQQSLDQGLQFLIQYYNGEERAKGNILERFSAQQFPDLHSELNLSSLELGDSALYFCASSVGGGRTDTQYFGPGTRLTVL.

The CDR3 here is CASSRAQGSNSPLHF. The CDR3 region has the DNA TGTGCCAGCAGTCGGGCACAGGGTTCGAATTCACCCCTCCACTTT. The chain uses TRBV6-1 and TRBJ1-6; tentatively, D is TRBD1 (6 bases). V lost 5 bases and J 7 bases, leaving 15 bases between the germline ends. The germline CDR1 and CDR2 sequences are MNHNS and SASEGT. The CDR3 is made up of 15 amino acids.

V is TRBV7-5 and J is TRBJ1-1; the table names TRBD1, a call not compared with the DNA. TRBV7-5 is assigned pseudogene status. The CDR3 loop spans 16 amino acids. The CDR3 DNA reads TGTGTCAGAAGCTTAGTACCTCCCCCCTGGCAGTTCGAAGCTTTCTTT. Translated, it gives CVRSLVPPPWQFEAFF.

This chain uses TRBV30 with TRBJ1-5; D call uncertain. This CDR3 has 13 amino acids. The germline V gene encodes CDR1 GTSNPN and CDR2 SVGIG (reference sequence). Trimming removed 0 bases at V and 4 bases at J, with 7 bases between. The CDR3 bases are TGTGCCTGGAGTGTAGCCTCGAATCAGCCCCAGCATTTT. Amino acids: CAWSVASNQPQHF.

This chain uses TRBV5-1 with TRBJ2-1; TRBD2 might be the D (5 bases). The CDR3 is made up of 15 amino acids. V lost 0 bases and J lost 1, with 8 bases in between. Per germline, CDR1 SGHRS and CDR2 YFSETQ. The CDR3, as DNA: TGCGCCAGCAGCTTGGCAGAGGGTTCCTACAATGAGCAGTTCTTC. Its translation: CASSLAEGSYNEQFF.

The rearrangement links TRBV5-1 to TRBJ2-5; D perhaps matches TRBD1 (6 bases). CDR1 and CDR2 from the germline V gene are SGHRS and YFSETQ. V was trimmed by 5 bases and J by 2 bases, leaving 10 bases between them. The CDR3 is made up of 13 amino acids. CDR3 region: CASSPGAQETQYF. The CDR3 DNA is TGCGCCAGCAGTCCAGGGGCGCAAGAGACCCAGTACTTC.

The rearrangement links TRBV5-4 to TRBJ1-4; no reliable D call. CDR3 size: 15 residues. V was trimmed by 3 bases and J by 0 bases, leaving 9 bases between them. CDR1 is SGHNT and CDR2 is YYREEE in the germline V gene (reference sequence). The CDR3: CASSSGGTTNEKLFF. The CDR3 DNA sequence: TGTGCCAGCAGCTCGGGCGGGACAACTAATGAAAAACTGTTTTTT.

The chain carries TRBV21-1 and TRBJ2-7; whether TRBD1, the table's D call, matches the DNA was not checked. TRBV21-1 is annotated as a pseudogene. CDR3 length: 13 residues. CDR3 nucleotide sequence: TGTGCCAGCAGCAAACTACAGGGGAACGAGCAGTACTTC. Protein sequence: CASSKLQGNEQYF.